This T cell receptor (beta chain) was sequenced for a study of blood T cell repertoires in COVID-19. Study information: Acute-phase and convalescent COVID-19 samples originated in the United States, Italy and Spain. Sources were T cells, B-cell-depleted T cells, or PBMCs; the material itself was cDNA or gDNA.

This clone was found once. The method was immunoSEQ multiplex PCR; TCRdb's version includes in-frame clones alone and lacks a portion of them. The sample holds a few hundred thousand clones, 65% to 90% seen once. The CDR3 runs to 15 residues. CDR1 SGHRS and CDR2 YFSETQ come from the germline V gene. V dropped 0 bases and J dropped 6; count of bases not matched to a gene: 2. Sequencing was performed on peripheral blood. V is TRBV5-1 and J is TRBJ2-7, with TRBD2 matching 14 bases. This TCR was sampled from a woman between 50 and 59 years old with acute or convalescent COVID-19. CDR3 DNA sequence: TGCGCCAGCAGCTTGGTGGGACTAGCGGGAGTCGAGCAGTACTTC. It codes for CASSLVGLAGVEQYF.